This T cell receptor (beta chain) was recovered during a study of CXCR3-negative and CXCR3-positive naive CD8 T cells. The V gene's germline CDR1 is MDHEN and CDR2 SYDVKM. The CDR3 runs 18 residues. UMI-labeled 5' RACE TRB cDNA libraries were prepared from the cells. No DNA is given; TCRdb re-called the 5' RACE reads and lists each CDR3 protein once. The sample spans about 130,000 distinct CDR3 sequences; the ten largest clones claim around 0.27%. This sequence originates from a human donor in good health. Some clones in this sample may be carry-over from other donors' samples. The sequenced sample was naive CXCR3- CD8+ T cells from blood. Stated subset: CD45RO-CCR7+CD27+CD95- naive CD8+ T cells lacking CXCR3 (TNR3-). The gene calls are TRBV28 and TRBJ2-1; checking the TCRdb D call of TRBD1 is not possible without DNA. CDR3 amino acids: CASSSRPPTSLGYNEQFF.